This T cell receptor beta chain was recorded in a study of graft-versus-host responses after intestinal transplantation listed by TCRdb under 2021. Study-level background: The transplants that recipients got were multivisceral, liver-intestinal, or isolated intestinal. Samples from a few later patients were sequenced in-house on an Illumina MiSeq with MiXCR processing rather than by the commercial service. The cohort enrolled about two dozen intestinal transplant recipients, one of whom was a retransplant, and a few patients without pretransplant specimens were excluded. A peak of at least 4% donor T cells among recipient peripheral blood mononuclear cells was the definition used for donor T cell macrochimerism. Alloreactive clones were identified by sequencing pre-transplant mixed lymphocyte reaction products and comparing them with unstimulated pre-transplant donor and recipient T cells. Every recipient was given anti-thymocyte globulin induction, followed by around three years of maintenance tacrolimus and steroids. After intestinal transplantation, graft-versus-host and host-versus-graft alloreactive T cell clones were followed in the graft, circulation and bone marrow using bulk TCR-beta CDR3 sequencing. The full study reports these points: Patients with donor T cell macrochimerism had high GvH to HvG T cell clonal ratios in their allografts. Early after transplant, declines in HvG clones were associated with peak levels of circulating GvH clones. Conclusions were limited by the relatively low number and heterogeneity of intestinal transplant patients. GvH clones turned up in recipient bone marrow, with some appearing earlier in ileal mucosa or blood, a pattern consistent with an intestinal mucosal origin.

Notes on this clone: This receptor's antigen is unknown. No per-base quality is available; no much larger clone lies one base away.

The sample's time point label, decoded: cells obtained before transplantation from donor or recipient. CD3+CD4+ and CD3+CD8+ populations were FACS-sorted from unstimulated pre-transplant donor and recipient cells taken from spleen or lymph nodes. V has 4 bases trimmed and J has 2 bases trimmed; junction bases matching no gene number 8. CDR1 and CDR2, per the germline V gene, are SGHRS and YFSETQ. The CDR3 goes from the cysteine to the phenylalanine over 16 residues. CDR3 DNA only is kept here, 48 bases in frame from base 1. The library relied on the immunoSEQ multiplex PCR assay. For most patients, genomic DNA was isolated with the Qiagen DNeasy Blood and Tissue Kit and shipped frozen to Adaptive Biotechnologies for TCR sequencing. For most patients, high-throughput TCR-beta CDR3 sequencing of genomic DNA was performed by Adaptive Biotechnologies. On the study's bioinformatics: TCR sequencing data were retrieved from Adaptive's ImmunoSEQ software for some 19 patients, whereas a few other patients were processed with MiXCR and VDJtools. CD4 versus CD8 sorting errors were corrected by removing sequences found in both subsets at a frequency ratio below 5:1. Because the origin of CDR3 nucleotide sequences shared between donor and recipient could not be assigned, those sequences were removed. To be classed as alloreactive, a clone needed at least 2-fold expansion over unstimulated cells and a minimum CFSE-low frequency of 0.002% (template counts) or 0.001% (read counts). Mappable clones were those detected in sequenced pre-transplant spleen, lymph node, or MLR CFSE-low populations of the donor or recipient. Cumulative frequency of alloreactive clones was calculated as a percentage of all sequences weighted by copy number. Sourced from immuneACCESS, this table was stored by TCRdb with only in-frame sequences that have V and J called. A share of the clones is absent; for the studies checked, an unresolved V gene accounts for under half, and the remainder has no known explanation. For V, J and clone size, that table is used; D and trimming come from the DNA. Within this sample are tens of thousands of clones, with 85% to 90% of them counted one time only. The ten largest account for approximately 0.35% of the sample.

The sequenced sample was unstimulated CD4+ T cells sorted from spleen or lymph node cells, obtained before intestinal transplant. This TCR was recovered from a human donor who received an intestinal transplant. Rearrangement joined TRBV5-1 to TRBJ2-7, and 11 junctional nucleotides match TRBD1. The CDR3 corresponds to CASSKLPGQGAYEQYF. The DNA sequence follows: TGCGCCAGCAGCAAGTTACCGGGACAGGGGGCCTACGAGCAGTACTTC.